The 26 T cell receptor beta chains reported below all come from one sample, sequenced in a study of blood T cell repertoires in COVID-19 (dated by TCRdb to 2018 to 2020). Library method: the immunoSEQ multiplex PCR assay. The table was pulled from immuneACCESS by TCRdb, which kept in-frame rearrangements only. Such tables lose some clones; where checked, under half of the loss comes from unresolved V genes, and the rest has no known cause. This sample comprises about 300,000 clones, about 85% of them detected only once. The top ten constitute 1.9% of the sample. Sequenced material: PBMCs or T cells enriched from blood (not recorded which). Source of these receptors: a woman in her 30s who had been exposed to COVID-19.

This chain connects TRBV6-5 to TRBJ2-4; D is perhaps TRBD1 (6 bases). This CDR3 has 13 amino acids. The germline V gene encodes CDR1 MNHEY and CDR2 SVGAGI. Trimming shortened V by 0 bases and J by 6 bases, and 6 bases separated the two germline ends. The CDR3 DNA sequence: TGTGCCAGCAGTTACTCGACAGGAAACATTCAGTACTTC. Translating it yields CASSYSTGNIQYF.

This rearrangement joins TRBV4-1 to TRBJ2-2; D might be TRBD1 (5 bases). V lost 8 bases and J 2 bases, leaving 18 bases between the germline ends. This CDR3 has 16 amino acids. Germline CDR1 is MGHRA and CDR2 is YSYEKL. The CDR3 sequence is CASRNWGDFNTGELFF. The CDR3 DNA follows: TGCGCCAGCCGAAACTGGGGCGACTTTAACACCGGGGAGCTGTTTTTT.

This chain uses TRBV4-3 with TRBJ1-5; D not resolved. The CDR3 is made up of 14 amino acids. The germline V gene has CDR1 LGHNA and CDR2 YSLEER. Deletions cut 0 bases from V and 1 base from J, with 4 bases between. CDR3 sequence: CASSQERSNQPQHF. The CDR3 nucleotides read TGCGCCAGCAGCCAAGAACGGAGCAATCAGCCCCAGCATTTT.

This chain joins TRBV5-6 and TRBJ2-7, with a weak D call TRBD2 (5 bases). CDR1 SGHDT and CDR2 YYEEEE come from the germline V gene. Trimming took 2 bases from V and 4 from J, leaving 13 bases between them. The CDR3 totals 14 residues. CDR3 DNA sequence: TGTGCCAGCAGCTTTAGAGGGTCAGAATACGAGCAGTACTTC. It translates to CASSFRGSEYEQYF.

This clone was counted between two and nine times. The chain uses TRBV10-1 and TRBJ2-3, with 7 bases lining up with TRBD1. The germline V gene encodes CDR1 WNHNN and CDR2 SYGVQD (reference sequence). V lost 5 bases and J lost 2; bases outside the gene matches: 7. The CDR3 sequence is 15 residues long. CDR3 residues: CASSRGDSDTDTQYF. Here the CDR3 DNA reads TGCGCCAGCAGTCGTGGGGACAGTGACACAGATACGCAGTATTTT.

This clone was counted a single time. The chain joins TRBV9 to TRBJ2-1, with 12 bases aligning to TRBD2. The junction had 3 bases not matched to a gene; V was cut back by 4 bases and J by 4 bases. CDR1 is SGDLS and CDR2 is YYNGEE in the germline V gene. The CDR3 loop spans 15 amino acids. CDR3 sequence reads: CASSHGTSGYNEQFF. The CDR3 DNA follows: TGTGCCAGCAGCCACGGGACTAGCGGGTACAATGAGCAGTTCTTC. Filled out from reference TRBV9 and TRBJ2-1, the complete variable domain reads DSGVTQTPKHLITATGQRVTLRCSPRSGDLSVYWYQQSLDQGLQFLIQYYNGEERAKGNILERFSAQQFPDLHSELNLSSLELGDSALYFCASSHGTSGYNEQFFGPGTRLTVL.

V gene TRBV27 combines with J gene TRBJ2-1, with 10 bases fitting TRBD1. Germline values: CDR1 MNHEY, CDR2 SMNVEV (reference sequence). The CDR3 extends over 15 amino acids. Trimming cost V 4 bases and J 5 bases; bases outside gene matches: 5. The CDR3 DNA follows: TGTGCCAGCAGTTGGGGACAGGGGAGGAACAATGAGCAGTTCTTC. It codes for CASSWGQGRNNEQFF.

This clone was detected once. The CDR3 spells CASSLSTSGYNEQFF. In nucleotides, the CDR3 is TGCGCCAGCAGCTTGTCGACTAGCGGCTACAATGAGCAGTTCTTC. The chain has TRBV5-1 and TRBJ2-1, with 9 nucleotides matching TRBD2. CDR3 length: 15 residues. After removal of 1 base from V and 3 bases from J, the junction contained 2 bases not matched to a gene. Germline V gene sequence: CDR1 SGHRS, CDR2 YFSETQ.

CDR3: CASSGLYADTEAFF. Written as DNA, the CDR3 is TGTGCCAGCAGTGGACTCTATGCGGACACTGAAGCTTTCTTT. The V call is TRBV28, the J call TRBJ1-1; D is ambiguous. Trimming took off 5 bases at V and 3 bases at J, with 13 bases between the two ends. Germline assignment: CDR1 MDHEN and CDR2 SYDVKM. The length of the CDR3 is 14 residues.

The chain employs TRBV28 and TRBJ2-5; maybe TRBD2 (6 bases). The germline gives CDR1 MDHEN, CDR2 SYDVKM. Deletions cut 5 bases from V and 7 bases from J, with 23 bases between. CDR3 length equals 16 residues. For the CDR3, the DNA is TGTGCCAGCAGTCCCATTGGAGCGGGTCTAACAGGGACCCAGTACTTC. This codes for CASSPIGAGLTGTQYF.

This chain uses TRBV2 with TRBJ1-2, with 7 positions matching TRBD1. The CDR3 runs 13 residues. Germline V gene lookup returns CDR1 SNHLY and CDR2 FYNNEI. The junction had 6 bases not matched to a gene; V was cut back by 6 bases and J by 5 bases. The CDR3 coding sequence is TGTGCCAGCAGATTGGACAGGATGTATGGCTACACCTTC. Protein sequence: CASRLDRMYGYTF.

Comments on this clone: The same CDR3 also results from other DNA sequences found in this sample. The chain employs TRBV3-1 (or the pseudogene TRBV3-2) and TRBJ1-3; unclear D gene. This CDR3 contains 13 residues. The germline V gene encodes CDR1 LGHDT and CDR2 YNNKEL (reference sequence). The V end lost 2 bases, the J end lost 7 bases, and 9 bases lay between the germline ends. The CDR3 spells CASSQQIGNTIYF. The DNA for the CDR3 is TGTGCCAGCAGCCAACAGATCGGGAACACCATATATTTT.

This chain uses TRBV7-6 with TRBJ2-4; TRBD2 agrees at 13 bases. The V gene's germline CDR1 is SGHVS and CDR2 FNYEAQ. CDR3 length: 18 amino acids. With 4 bases clipped from V and 3 bases from J, the junction kept 9 bases outside the gene matches. The chain's CDR3 is CASSSGLAGAWDKNIQYF. The CDR3, as DNA: TGTGCCAGCAGCTCTGGACTAGCGGGAGCCTGGGACAAAAACATTCAGTACTTC.

This clone was detected only once. The chain has TRBV28 and TRBJ2-5; TRBD1 might be the D (5 bases). Trimming cost V 3 bases and J 4 bases, with 18 bases left between them. Germline loops: CDR1 MDHEN, CDR2 SYDVKM. There are 16 residues in the CDR3. In DNA form, the CDR3 reads TGTGCCAGCAGTTTTTATCCAGAGACAGCAAGAGAGACCCAGTACTTC. This encodes CASSFYPETARETQYF.

CDR3 amino acids: CASSFGQGTDTQYF. The DNA of the CDR3 is TGTGCCAGCAGCTTTGGACAGGGGACAGATACGCAGTATTTT. The J gene is TRBJ2-3, the V gene TRBV7-9, with TRBD1 matching over 9 bases. V was pared by 3 bases and J by 3 bases, with 1 base of the junction left unmatched. The CDR3 spans 14 residues. Looked up from germline, CDR1 is SEHNR and CDR2 is FQNEAQ (reference sequence).

The chain couples TRBV2 to TRBJ1-2; a possible D gene is TRBD1 (6 bases). The ends were cut back, 2 bases at V and 4 bases at J, with 8 bases in the middle. The CDR3 has 13 amino acids. Germline V gene lookup returns CDR1 SNHLY and CDR2 FYNNEI. The CDR3 DNA follows: TGTGCCAGCAGTGAACAGGGGAGCTATGGCTACACCTTC. Protein sequence: CASSEQGSYGYTF.

This clone was counted between two and nine times. The chain joins TRBV18 to TRBJ2-7, with TRBD1 matching 8 bases. Germline trimming cut 5 bases from V and 0 bases from J; bases unmatched to any gene: 3. Germline CDR1 and CDR2: KGHSH and LQKENI. CDR3 length: 14 amino acids. Written as DNA, the CDR3 is TGTGCCAGCTCAACCGGGACAGGCTCCTACGAGCAGTACTTC. Its protein product is CASSTGTGSYEQYF.

This clone was picked up many times. V is TRBV11-2 and J is TRBJ1-1, with a tentative D call TRBD1 (6 bases). The germline V gene encodes CDR1 SGHAT and CDR2 FQNNGV. The CDR3 is 15 amino acids. V lost 3 bases and J 6 bases, leaving 17 bases between the germline ends. The CDR3 nucleotides are TGTGCCAGCAGCTTTCACAACAGGGCTAAGGCTGAAGCTTTCTTT. Its translation: CASSFHNRAKAEAFF.

The chain recombines TRBV10-3 with TRBJ2-1, with a tentative D call TRBD2 (5 bases). The CDR3 runs 16 residues. V was shortened by 5 bases and J by 10 bases, with 24 bases between the two germline ends. Germline V gives CDR1 ENHRY, CDR2 SYGVKD. As DNA, the CDR3 is TGTGCCATCAGTTCCGGACGCGGAGGAAAACAATACGAGCAGTTCTTC. It is translated as CAISSGRGGKQYEQFF.

The chain is built from TRBV28 and TRBJ1-5; D is possibly TRBD1 (5 bases). Germline CDR1 reads MDHEN; CDR2 reads SYDVKM. The CDR3 extends over 14 amino acids. Trimming stripped 3 bases from V and 5 bases from J, with 11 bases between. The CDR3: CASSFGQGHQPQHF. The CDR3, as DNA: TGTGCCAGCAGTTTTGGCCAGGGCCATCAGCCCCAGCATTTT.

A few counts support this clone. The chain is built from TRBV19 and TRBJ2-3; D uncertain. CDR3 length: 12 residues. CDR1 and CDR2 (germline): LNHDA, SQIVND (reference sequence). With 3 bases removed from V and 7 bases from J, the gap between germline ends came to 8 bases. DNA for the CDR3: TGTGCCAGTAGTATGCGAATGAATACGCAGTATTTT. Its protein is CASSMRMNTQYF.

The J gene is TRBJ2-3, the V gene TRBV5-1; 9 nucleotides match TRBD2. Germline values: CDR1 SGHRS, CDR2 YFSETQ. There are 15 residues in the CDR3. J gave up 2 bases and V 2 bases, and 3 bases lay outside the gene matches. In DNA form, the CDR3 reads TGCGCCAGCAGCTTAGCGGGGGGCTTCACAGATACGCAGTATTTT. Protein product: CASSLAGGFTDTQYF.

This chain links TRBV7-9 with TRBJ1-2, with a weak D call TRBD1 (6 bases). With 5 bases removed from V and 4 bases from J, the gap between germline ends came to 20 bases. The CDR3 extends over 16 amino acids. In germline, CDR1 is SEHNR, CDR2 FQNEAQ (reference sequence). CDR3 region: CASSPSGGAHTYGYTF. The CDR3 region has the DNA TGTGCCAGCAGCCCAAGTGGGGGGGCTCACACCTATGGCTACACCTTC.

This clone was counted a few times. The chain links TRBV25-1 to TRBJ1-4, with no clear D. The CDR3 covers 15 residues. Trimming pared 2 bases from V and 6 bases from J, leaving 13 bases between. CDR1 is MGHDK and CDR2 is SYGVNS in the germline V gene. The CDR3 region has the DNA TGTGCCAGCAGTGAAACGAGGCCGCTAGATGAAAAACTGTTTTTT. Translating it yields CASSETRPLDEKLFF.

This chain links TRBV4-1 with TRBJ2-3; D unresolved. Between the trimmed V and J ends, which lost 4 bases and 2 bases, there was a span of 10 bases. Per germline, CDR1 MGHRA and CDR2 YSYEKL. This CDR3 region has 14 residues. Written as DNA, the CDR3 is TGCGCCAGCAGCCCCCAGGCCTCCACAGATACGCAGTATTTT. Translating it yields CASSPQASTDTQYF.

This sequence joins TRBV7-2 and TRBJ2-5; TRBD2 agrees at 11 bases. V lost 6 bases to trimming and J lost 13 bases; unmatched junction nucleotides: 10. The CDR3 extends over 13 amino acids. Germline CDR1 SGHTA, CDR2 FQGNSA. In DNA, the CDR3 is TGTGCCAGCAGTGCGACTAGCGGGGCGATCAGGTACTTC. This gives the protein CASSATSGAIRYF. The variable domain in full, with the rest retrieved from reference TRBV7-2 and TRBJ2-5, is GAGVSQSPSNKVTEKGKDVELRCDPISGHTALYWYRQSLGQGLEFLIYFQGNSAPDKSGLPSDRFSAERTGGSVSTLTIQRTQQEDSAVYLCASSATSGAIRYFGPGTRLLVL.